This section outlines one TCR beta chain sequence together with its context. Its antigen is unidentified. Germline CDR1 reads SGHDT; CDR2 reads YYEEEE. The V end was cut by 1 base, the J end by 8 bases, with 16 bases between. The CDR3 has 15 residues. This specimen comes from a study of PD-1 blockade in classical Hodgkin lymphoma. Study information: Every 2 weeks, patients got 3 mg/kg intravenous nivolumab.

All the patients suffered relapse after autologous stem cell transplantation, and brentuximab vedotin exposure differed. General study findings and limits: Newly diagnosed patients had diversity similar to the baseline diversity of complete responders.

The method was immunoSEQ multiplex PCR; TCRdb's version includes in-frame clones alone and lacks a portion of them. Of 40,000 to 60,000 clones listed, about two thirds were seen once; the top ten hold more than 12%. The TCR originated in a human donor with classical Hodgkin lymphoma. The chain uses TRBV5-6 and TRBJ1-5; D may be TRBD1 (5 bases). The sequencing here drew on peripheral blood mononuclear cells (PBMCs), taken before the second cycle of nivolumab. CDR3 protein: CASSLSQAWGEPQHF. In DNA form, the CDR3 reads TGTGCCAGCAGCTTGTCTCAGGCTTGGGGGGAGCCCCAGCATTTT.